A single T cell receptor (beta chain) is shown here with its context. Method: immunoSEQ multiplex PCR; TCRdb's copy keeps in-frame clones and lacks some. The sample includes some 2.1 million clones, approximately 92% seen only once; the top ten take around 1.7%. Terminally differentiated effector memory CD45RA+ cells were left out of the naive CD8 fraction, which was CD45RO-negative and positively selected for CCR7. The V end was cut by 3 bases, the J end by 6 bases, with 14 bases between. CDR1 and CDR2 (germline): SGHAT, FQNNGV. The CDR3 loop spans 14 amino acids. This entry comes from a study of shared clonotypes between healthy human individuals.

The chain couples TRBV11-2 to TRBJ1-1; unclear D gene. The sequence was collected from a young man in good health. Some clones in this sample may be carry-over from other donors' samples. Material: naive CD8+ T cells from PBMCs. The CDR3 loop reads CASSFLVPDPEAFF. Here the CDR3 DNA reads TGTGCCAGCAGCTTCCTCGTCCCGGATCCTGAAGCTTTCTTT.